Shown below are 15 T cell receptor beta chains from a single sample sequenced in a study of blood T cell repertoires in COVID-19. Assay: immunoSEQ multiplex PCR; the TCRdb copy retains only in-frame clones and omits some. This repertoire shows approximately 75,000 clones, approximately 87% found once; its top ten account for over 15%. Material: peripheral blood. Every receptor here comes from an elderly woman with acute or convalescent COVID-19.

This CDR3 reads CASSLSGREQFF. As DNA, the CDR3 is TGTGCCAGCAGCTTATCTGGTAGAGAGCAGTTCTTC. V is TRBV7-3 and J is TRBJ2-1; D gene unclear. The CDR3 has 12 amino acids. Germline CDR1 reads SGHTA; CDR2 reads FQGTGA. With 2 bases removed from V and 10 bases from J, the gap between germline ends came to 9 bases.

V usage is TRBV5-4 and J usage is TRBJ2-5; TRBD2 matches at 10 bases. This CDR3 contains 16 residues. The V and J ends lost 0 bases and 5 bases, in that order; junction bases with no gene match: 7. Germline-derived CDR1 and CDR2 are SGHNT and YYREEE (reference sequence). This CDR3 reads CASSLVLAGGGETQYF. CDR3 nucleotides: TGTGCCAGCAGCTTGGTATTAGCGGGAGGAGGGGAGACCCAGTACTTC.

V is TRBV5-1 and J is TRBJ1-1; the match to TRBD1 covers 7 bases. The junction had 6 bases not matched to a gene; V was cut back by 1 base and J by 0 bases. Germline V CDR1 and CDR2: SGHRS, YFSETQ. The CDR3 has 16 residues. The CDR3 region has the DNA TGCGCCAGCAGCTTGCTAACAGGGGCTATGAACACTGAAGCTTTCTTT. It codes for CASSLLTGAMNTEAFF.

The chain combines TRBV5-1 with TRBJ1-1, with 9 bases aligning to TRBD1. The germline V gene encodes CDR1 SGHRS and CDR2 YFSETQ. This CDR3 region has 16 residues. The junction had 7 bases not matched to a gene; V was cut back by 4 bases and J by 0 bases. CDR3 protein: CASSPLTGGLNTEAFF. CDR3 in DNA: TGCGCCAGCAGCCCACTGACAGGGGGATTGAACACTGAAGCTTTCTTT.

In DNA, the CDR3 is TGTGCCTGCAGCCAGCAGGGAAATGAAAAACTGTTTTTT. Amino acids: CACSQQGNEKLFF. The chain employs TRBV30 and TRBJ1-4; D possibly corresponds to TRBD1 (5 bases). The V gene's germline CDR1 is GTSNPN and CDR2 SVGIG (reference sequence). The CDR3 sequence is 13 residues long. Trimming pared 6 bases from V and 5 bases from J, leaving 13 bases between.

This clone appeared once. V gene TRBV6-1 combines with J gene TRBJ2-1; a possible D gene is TRBD2 (6 bases). In germline, CDR1 is MNHNS, CDR2 SASEGT. V lost 3 bases and J 1 base, leaving 10 bases between the germline ends. The CDR3 totals 15 residues. The CDR3 spells CASSEVGGSYNEQFF. The DNA of the CDR3 is TGTGCCAGCAGTGAGGTTGGGGGGTCCTACAATGAGCAGTTCTTC.

The genes are TRBV2 and TRBJ1-1, with TRBD1 as a possible D gene (5 bases). This CDR3 comprises 13 residues. V was shortened by 8 bases and J by 3 bases, with 13 bases between the two germline ends. Looked up from germline, CDR1 is SNHLY and CDR2 is FYNNEI. The CDR3 DNA sequence: TGTGCCAGCGGGGGGGGTTCGGACACTGAAGCTTTCTTT. It encodes CASGGGSDTEAFF. Combining the CDR3 with reference TRBV2 and TRBJ1-1 gives the whole variable domain EPEVTQTPSHQVTQMGQEVILRCVPISNHLYFYWYRQILGQKVEFLVSFYNNEISEKSEIFDDQFSVERPDGSNFTLKIRSTKLEDSAMYFCASGGGSDTEAFFGQGTRLTVV.

This chain joins TRBV5-5 and TRBJ1-1; 7 positions match TRBD1. Germline V gene data show CDR1 as SGHKS and CDR2 as YYEKEE (reference sequence). The CDR3 is made up of 14 amino acids. V lost 0 bases, J lost 5 bases, and 4 bases stayed unmatched. The CDR3 nucleotides read TGTGCCAGCAGCTTGGAGGGGGCTGGTACTGAAGCTTTCTTT. Translation: CASSLEGAGTEAFF.

This chain joins TRBV30 and TRBJ2-7; D is unresolved. The germline V gene has CDR1 GTSNPN and CDR2 SVGIG (reference sequence). The CDR3 is 12 residues long. Deletions cut 0 bases from V and 3 bases from J, with 6 bases between. The CDR3 sequence is CAWSVSGYEQYF. In DNA, the CDR3 is TGTGCCTGGAGTGTATCGGGCTACGAGCAGTACTTC.

This chain links TRBV18 with TRBJ2-1; a weak D match, TRBD2 (8 bases). Germline values: CDR1 KGHSH, CDR2 LQKENI. V was shortened by 2 bases and J by 5 bases, with 16 bases between the two germline ends. This CDR3 is built from 16 residues. This CDR3 is CASSPKIAGTDNEQFF. DNA of the CDR3: TGTGCCAGCTCACCAAAAATAGCGGGGACAGACAATGAGCAGTTCTTC.

This clone was detected only a few times. The gene calls are TRBV1 and TRBJ1-1. TRBV1 is flagged as a pseudogene. This CDR3 region has 18 residues. CDR3 in amino acids: CTSSHHPWGRSWDTEAFF. CDR3 DNA sequence: TGCACCAGCAGCCACCATCCTTGGGGGAGGAGTTGGGACACTGAAGCTTTCTTT.

This chain connects TRBV4-1 to TRBJ2-5; D is unclear. The CDR3 covers 14 residues. The ends were cut back, 0 bases at V and 1 base at J, with 6 bases in the middle. The germline V gene has CDR1 MGHRA and CDR2 YSYEKL. In nucleotides, the CDR3 is TGCGCCAGCAGCCAAGAAACAGTCCAAGAGACCCAGTACTTC. Translating gives CASSQETVQETQYF.

The chain combines TRBV28 with TRBJ2-7; 9 nucleotides line up with TRBD1. CDR1 MDHEN and CDR2 SYDVKM come from the germline V gene. This CDR3 has 15 amino acids. The ends lost 5 bases at V and 2 bases at J; junction bases unmatched: 7. CDR3 loop: CASSNLGTGTYEQYF. Here the CDR3 DNA reads TGTGCCAGCAGTAATTTAGGGACAGGGACCTACGAGCAGTACTTC.

This clone was detected once. The V call is TRBV5-1, the J call TRBJ1-2, with D possibly TRBD1 on 5 matching bases. The CDR3 length is 13 residues. Germline V gene lookup returns CDR1 SGHRS and CDR2 YFSETQ. With 2 bases removed from V and 4 bases from J, the gap between germline ends came to 9 bases. The CDR3 sequence is CASSFPDIYGYTF. CDR3 DNA sequence: TGCGCCAGCAGCTTCCCGGACATCTATGGCTACACCTTC.

This clone was counted a few times. The CDR3 bases are TGTGCCTGGAGTGGGGACAAAAACTATGGCTACACCTTC. It specifies CAWSGDKNYGYTF. The rearrangement uses TRBV30 and TRBJ1-2, with D perhaps TRBD1 (6 bases). Trimming removed 1 base from V and 2 bases from J, with 8 bases in between. Germline V gene data show CDR1 as GTSNPN and CDR2 as SVGIG (reference sequence). There are 13 residues in the CDR3.